Here is one T cell receptor beta chain with its context. CDR3 length: 20 amino acids. The ends were cut back, 5 bases at V and 5 bases at J, with 34 bases in the middle. Germline values: CDR1 SGHVS, CDR2 FQNEAQ. The data were taken from a study of blood T cell repertoires in COVID-19. On the study more broadly: Material from acute and convalescent COVID-19 was sourced from the United States, Italy and Spain. In each case, the material was cDNA or gDNA derived from T cells, B-cell-depleted T cells, or PBMCs.

In the original analysis: Estimation of nucleated cell counts was performed using reference gene primer amplification. The repertoire was sequenced with immunoSEQ multiplex PCR; TCRdb's copy has only in-frame clones and lacks some. The V and J calls and clone size were taken over from that table, and D and trimming were inferred from the DNA. Of around 70,000 clones detected, approximately 83% appear once; the ten largest clones hold around 12%. This rearrangement joins TRBV7-8 to TRBJ2-7; weak D call: TRBD1 (6 bases). This sequence originates from a human donor in a cohort sampled during active COVID-19. The sequencing sample was made of peripheral blood. The CDR3 nucleotides read TGTGCCAGCAGCCAAAGAAGGGCTGGGGAACAGGGTAACTTTGGCCACGAGCAGTACTTC. Translating it yields CASSQRRAGEQGNFGHEQYF.